This T cell receptor (beta chain) was observed in a study of blood T cells in healthy people across ages. The CDR3 consists of 12 residues. Trimming shortened V by 6 bases and J by 7 bases, and 16 bases separated the two germline ends. Per germline, CDR1 DFQATT and CDR2 SNEGSKA (reference sequence). With a J-beta primer mix and a sample-barcoded 5' primer, a second PCR ran about 7 to 12 cycles. TCRdb used MiXCR to reprocess the 5' RACE reads, holding one entry per CDR3 protein. The sample has some 1.8 million distinct CDR3 sequences, about two fifths seen once; the top ten hold 23%. This clonotype was seen at least ten times.

This clonotype was sampled from a human donor in good health. The rearrangement links TRBV20-1 to TRBJ2-7; either TRBD1 or TRBD2 may supply D (6 bases each). What was sequenced was blood. The CDR3 here is CSAVLGGLEQYF. The CDR3 DNA reads as TGCAGTGCCGTCCTTGGGGGGCTAGAGCAGTACTTC.